This T cell receptor beta chain was profiled in a study of T cell repertoires in cytomegalovirus infection. About the study: TCR beta signatures that were public indicated CMV infection and matching HLA type. Notes on the study in general: Identification of carriers of CMV plus the relevant HLA was achieved through cumulative public TCR beta family frequency.

On this clonotype itself: Its cognate antigen is unknown.

CDR1 is MNHEY, CDR2 SMNVEV, per germline (reference sequence). V lost 0 bases, J lost 6 bases, and 4 bases stayed unmatched. The length of the CDR3 is 14 residues. One entry per CDR3 protein results from TCRdb running MiXCR on the reads. In the table there are fewer than 850,000 distinct CDR3 sequences, 25% to 35% of which are singletons. Sample: cultured CD8+ T cells from PBMCs, taken from culture after CMV antigen stimulation. V usage is TRBV27 and J usage is TRBJ1-2; 7 bases map to TRBD1. The TCR comes from a human donor in good health (CMV status not recorded). Some clones in this sample may be carry-over from other donors' samples. For the CDR3, the DNA is TGTGCCAGCAGTTTATCAGGGGGCCTGCATGGCTACACCTTC. Translated, it gives CASSLSGGLHGYTF.